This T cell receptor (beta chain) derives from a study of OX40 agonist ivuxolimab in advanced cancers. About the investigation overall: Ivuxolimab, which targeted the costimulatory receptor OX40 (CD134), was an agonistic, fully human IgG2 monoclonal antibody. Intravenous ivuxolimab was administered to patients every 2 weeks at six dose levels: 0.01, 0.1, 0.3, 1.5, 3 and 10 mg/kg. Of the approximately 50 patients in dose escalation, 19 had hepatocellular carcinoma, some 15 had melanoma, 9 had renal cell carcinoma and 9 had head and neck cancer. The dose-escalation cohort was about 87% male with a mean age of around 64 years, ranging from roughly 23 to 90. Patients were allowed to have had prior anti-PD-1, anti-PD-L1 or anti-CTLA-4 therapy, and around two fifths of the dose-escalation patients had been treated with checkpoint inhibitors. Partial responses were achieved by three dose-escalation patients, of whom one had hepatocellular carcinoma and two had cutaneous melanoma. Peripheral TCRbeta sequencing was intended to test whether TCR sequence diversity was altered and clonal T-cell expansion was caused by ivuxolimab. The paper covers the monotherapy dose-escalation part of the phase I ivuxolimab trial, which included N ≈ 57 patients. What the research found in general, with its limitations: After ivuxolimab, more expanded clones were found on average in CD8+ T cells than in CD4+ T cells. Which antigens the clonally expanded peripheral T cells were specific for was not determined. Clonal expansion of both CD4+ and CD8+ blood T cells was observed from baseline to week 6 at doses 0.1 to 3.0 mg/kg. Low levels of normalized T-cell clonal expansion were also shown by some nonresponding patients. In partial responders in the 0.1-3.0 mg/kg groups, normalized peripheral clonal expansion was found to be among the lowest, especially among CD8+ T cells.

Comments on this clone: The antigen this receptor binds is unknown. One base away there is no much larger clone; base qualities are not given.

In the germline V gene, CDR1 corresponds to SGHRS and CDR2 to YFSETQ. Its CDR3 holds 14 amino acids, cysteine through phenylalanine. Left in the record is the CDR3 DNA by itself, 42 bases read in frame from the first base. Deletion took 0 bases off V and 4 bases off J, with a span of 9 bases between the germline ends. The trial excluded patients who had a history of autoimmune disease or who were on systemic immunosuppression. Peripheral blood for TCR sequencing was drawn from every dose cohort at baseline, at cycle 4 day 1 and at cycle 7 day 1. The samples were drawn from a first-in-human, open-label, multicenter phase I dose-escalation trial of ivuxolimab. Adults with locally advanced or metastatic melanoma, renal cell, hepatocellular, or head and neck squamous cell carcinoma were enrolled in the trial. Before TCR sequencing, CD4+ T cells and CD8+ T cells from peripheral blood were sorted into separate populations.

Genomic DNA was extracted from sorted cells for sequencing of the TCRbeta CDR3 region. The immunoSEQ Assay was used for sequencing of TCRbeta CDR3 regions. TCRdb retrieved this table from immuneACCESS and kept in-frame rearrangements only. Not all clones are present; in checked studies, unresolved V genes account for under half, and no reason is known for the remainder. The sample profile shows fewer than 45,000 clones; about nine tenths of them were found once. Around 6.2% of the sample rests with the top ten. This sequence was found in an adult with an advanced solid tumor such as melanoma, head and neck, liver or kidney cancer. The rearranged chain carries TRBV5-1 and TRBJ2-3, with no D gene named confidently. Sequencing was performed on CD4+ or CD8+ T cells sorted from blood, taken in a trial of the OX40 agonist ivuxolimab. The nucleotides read TGCGCCAGCAGCTTGGAGGGCAGCCCAGATACGCAGTATTTT. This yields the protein CASSLEGSPDTQYF.